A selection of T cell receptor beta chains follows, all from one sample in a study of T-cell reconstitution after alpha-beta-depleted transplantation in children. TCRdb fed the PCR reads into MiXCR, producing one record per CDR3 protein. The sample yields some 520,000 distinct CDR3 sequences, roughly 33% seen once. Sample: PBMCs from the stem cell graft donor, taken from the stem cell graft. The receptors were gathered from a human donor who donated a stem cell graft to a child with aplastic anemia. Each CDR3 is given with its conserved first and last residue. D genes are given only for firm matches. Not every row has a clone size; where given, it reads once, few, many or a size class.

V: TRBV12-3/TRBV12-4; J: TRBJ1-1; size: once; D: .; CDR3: CASTIGGNTEAFF; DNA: TGTGCCAGCACCATAGGGGGAAACACTGAAGCTTTCTTT
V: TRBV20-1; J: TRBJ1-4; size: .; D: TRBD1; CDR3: CSAPDRGRDEKLFF; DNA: TGCAGTGCTCCAGACAGGGGGCGGGACGAAAAACTGTTTTTT
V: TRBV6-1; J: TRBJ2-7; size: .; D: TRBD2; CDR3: CASRKSGTSYEQYF; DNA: TGTGCCAGCAGGAAAAGCGGGACCTCCTACGAGCAGTACTTC
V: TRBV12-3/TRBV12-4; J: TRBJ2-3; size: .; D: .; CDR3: CASSRQGGGDTQYF; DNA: TGTGCCAGCAGTCGACAGGGCGGGGGAGATACGCAGTATTTT
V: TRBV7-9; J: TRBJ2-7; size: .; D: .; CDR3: CASSSPGLNYEQYF; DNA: TGTGCCAGCAGCTCGCCCGGACTGAACTACGAGCAGTACTTC
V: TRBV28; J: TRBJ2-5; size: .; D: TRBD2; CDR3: CASSPRMTSGGGETQYF; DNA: TGTGCCAGCAGTCCTCGCATGACTAGCGGGGGAGGAGAGACCCAGTACTTC
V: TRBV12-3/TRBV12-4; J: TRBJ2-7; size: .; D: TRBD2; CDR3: CASSLAAGGPEQYF; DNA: TGTGCCAGCAGTTTAGCAGCGGGAGGACCCGAGCAGTACTTC
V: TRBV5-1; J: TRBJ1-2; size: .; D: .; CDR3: CASSLNTATDYGYTF; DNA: TGCGCCAGCAGCTTGAACACAGCGACGGACTATGGCTACACCTTC
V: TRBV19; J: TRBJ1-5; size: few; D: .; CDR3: CASSIQDSNQPQHF; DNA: TGTGCCAGTAGTATACAGGATAGCAATCAGCCCCAGCATTTT
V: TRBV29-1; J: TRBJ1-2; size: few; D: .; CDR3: CSGAPTGRAGYTF; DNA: TGCAGCGGTGCCCCTACAGGGAGGGCTGGCTACACCTTC
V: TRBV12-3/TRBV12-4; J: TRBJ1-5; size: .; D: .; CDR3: CASSRHSNQPQHF; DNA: TGTGCCAGCAGCCGACATAGCAATCAGCCCCAGCATTTT
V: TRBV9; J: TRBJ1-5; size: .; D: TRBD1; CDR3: CASSVAQGGPQHF; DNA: TGTGCCAGCAGCGTAGCCCAGGGGGGGCCCCAGCATTTT
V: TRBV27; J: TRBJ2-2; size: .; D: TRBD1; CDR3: CASRAGTGGNGELFF; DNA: TGTGCCAGCAGGGCCGGGACAGGGGGCAACGGGGAGCTGTTTTTT
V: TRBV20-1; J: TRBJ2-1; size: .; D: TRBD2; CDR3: CSAIIPIAGQYNEQFF; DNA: TGCAGTGCTATTATCCCCATAGCGGGGCAGTACAATGAGCAGTTCTTC
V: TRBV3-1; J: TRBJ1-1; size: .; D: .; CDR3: CASSQPGEEAFF; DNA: TGTGCCAGCAGCCAGCCTGGGGAGGAAGCTTTCTTT
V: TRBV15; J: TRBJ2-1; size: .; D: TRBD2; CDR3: CATSSRSGGDEQFF; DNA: TGTGCCACCAGCAGCCGTAGCGGGGGCGATGAGCAGTTCTTC
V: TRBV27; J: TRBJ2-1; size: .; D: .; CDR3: CASRQKPGTRQFF; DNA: TGTGCCAGCAGGCAAAAGCCGGGGACAAGGCAGTTCTTC
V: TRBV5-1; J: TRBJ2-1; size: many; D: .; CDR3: CASSSNNEQFF; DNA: TGCGCCAGCAGCTCGAACAATGAGCAGTTCTTC
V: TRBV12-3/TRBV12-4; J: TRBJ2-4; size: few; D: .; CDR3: CASSFDSRPQNIQYF; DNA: TGTGCCAGCAGTTTTGACAGCCGACCCCAAAACATTCAGTACTTC
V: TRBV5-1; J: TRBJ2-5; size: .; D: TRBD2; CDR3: CASTLGTSGSGSQETQYF; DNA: TGCGCCAGCACCCTTGGGACTAGCGGGAGCGGTTCCCAAGAGACCCAGTACTTC
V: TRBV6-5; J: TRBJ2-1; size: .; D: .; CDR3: CASSYLDSYNEQFF; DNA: TGTGCCAGCAGTTACCTGGACAGTTACAATGAGCAGTTCTTC
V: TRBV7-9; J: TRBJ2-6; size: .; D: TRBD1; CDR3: CASSLTTGAGANVLTF; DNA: TGTGCCAGCAGCTTAACCACAGGGGCCGGGGCCAACGTCCTGACTTTC
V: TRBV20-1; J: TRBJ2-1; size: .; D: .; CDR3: CSANRGRGEQFF; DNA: TGCAGTGCTAACCGAGGGAGAGGTGAGCAGTTCTTC
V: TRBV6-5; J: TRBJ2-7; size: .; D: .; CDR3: CASSHVLEGVYF; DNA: TGTGCCAGCAGTCACGTGTTGGAGGGGGTATACTTC
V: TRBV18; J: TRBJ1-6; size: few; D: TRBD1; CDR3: CASSVDRASPLHF; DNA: TGTGCCAGCTCAGTCGACAGGGCTTCACCCCTCCACTTT
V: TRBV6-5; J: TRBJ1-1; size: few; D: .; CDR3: CASSRDGPAFF; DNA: TGTGCCAGCAGTCGGGACGGCCCGGCTTTCTTT
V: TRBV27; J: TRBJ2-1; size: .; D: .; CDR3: CASSNQGPLNEQFF; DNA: TGTGCCAGCAGTAATCAGGGTCCACTCAATGAGCAGTTCTTC
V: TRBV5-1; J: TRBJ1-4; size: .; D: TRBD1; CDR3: CASSGTTGGVAEKLFF; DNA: TGCGCCAGCAGCGGAACCACAGGGGGCGTAGCTGAAAAACTGTTTTTT
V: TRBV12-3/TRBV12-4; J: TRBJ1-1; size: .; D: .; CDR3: CASSPRTRGRPGEAFF; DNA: TGTGCCAGCAGTCCAAGAACACGAGGACGGCCCGGAGAAGCTTTCTTT
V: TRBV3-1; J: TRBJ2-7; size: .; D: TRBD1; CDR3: CASSFRGTGDPYEQYF; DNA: TGTGCCAGCAGCTTCCGGGGGACAGGGGACCCCTACGAGCAGTACTTC
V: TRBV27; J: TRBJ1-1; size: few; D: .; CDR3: CASSLSDGYKAFF; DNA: TGTGCCAGCAGTTTGAGCGACGGTTACAAAGCTTTCTTT
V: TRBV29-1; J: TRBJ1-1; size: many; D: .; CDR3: CSVVGNTEAFF; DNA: TGCAGCGTTGTCGGGAACACTGAAGCTTTCTTT
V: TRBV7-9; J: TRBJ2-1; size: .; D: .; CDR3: CASSRPDSHNEQFF; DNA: TGTGCCAGCAGCCGCCCCGACAGCCACAATGAGCAGTTCTTC
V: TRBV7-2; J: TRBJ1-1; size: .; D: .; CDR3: CASSPVGNGNTEAFF; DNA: TGTGCCAGCAGCCCGGTGGGGAACGGGAACACTGAAGCTTTCTTT
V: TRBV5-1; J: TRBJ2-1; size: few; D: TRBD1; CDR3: CASRGQGGGRYNEQFF; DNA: TGCGCCAGCAGAGGACAGGGTGGGGGACGGTACAATGAGCAGTTCTTC
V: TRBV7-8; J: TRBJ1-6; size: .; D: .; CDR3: CASSLDTLNSPLHF; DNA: TGTGCCAGCAGCTTGGACACCCTGAATTCACCCCTCCACTTT
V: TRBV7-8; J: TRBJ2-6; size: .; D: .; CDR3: CASSLVTGPTGANVLTF; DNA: TGTGCCAGCAGCTTAGTTACAGGCCCAACCGGGGCCAACGTCCTGACTTTC
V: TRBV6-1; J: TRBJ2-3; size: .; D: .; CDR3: CASSEHRDTDTDTQYF; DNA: TGTGCCAGCAGTGAACACCGGGACACTGACACAGATACGCAGTATTTT
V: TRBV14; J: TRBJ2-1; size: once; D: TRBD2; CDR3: CASSQDSGVAGGPWNEQFF; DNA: TGTGCCAGCAGCCAAGATTCTGGAGTAGCGGGAGGGCCTTGGAATGAGCAGTTCTTC
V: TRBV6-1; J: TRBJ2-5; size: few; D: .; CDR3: CASSPTQYQETQYF; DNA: TGTGCCAGCAGTCCTACCCAGTACCAAGAGACCCAGTACTTC
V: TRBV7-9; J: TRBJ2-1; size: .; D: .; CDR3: CASSLMAGPPNEQFF; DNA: TGTGCCAGCAGCTTAATGGCGGGACCTCCCAATGAGCAGTTCTTC
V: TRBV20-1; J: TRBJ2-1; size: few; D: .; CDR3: CSASSIRTRPYNEQFF; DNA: TGCAGTGCTAGCAGTATTAGGACCCGACCGTACAATGAGCAGTTCTTC
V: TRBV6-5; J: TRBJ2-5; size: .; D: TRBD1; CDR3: CDSSYSRTGAGETQYF; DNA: TGTGACAGCAGTTACTCGAGAACAGGGGCCGGCGAGACCCAGTACTTC
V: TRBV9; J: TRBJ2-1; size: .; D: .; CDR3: CASSLPTGTGENEQFF; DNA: TGTGCCAGCAGCCTTCCGACCGGGACTGGGGAGAATGAGCAGTTCTTC
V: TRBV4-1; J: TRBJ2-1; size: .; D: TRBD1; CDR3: CASSQDFYRDREYNEQFF; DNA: TGCGCCAGCAGCCAAGATTTTTATAGAGACAGGGAGTACAATGAGCAGTTCTTC
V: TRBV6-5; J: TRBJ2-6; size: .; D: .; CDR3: CASSLGEGQAFSGANVLTF; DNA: TGTGCCAGCAGTTTAGGGGAGGGACAGGCCTTCTCTGGGGCCAACGTCCTGACTTTC
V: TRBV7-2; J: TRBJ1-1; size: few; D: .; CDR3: CASSSFWGEAFF; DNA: TGTGCCAGCAGTAGTTTTTGGGGTGAAGCTTTCTTT
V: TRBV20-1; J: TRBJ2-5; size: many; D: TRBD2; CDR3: CSASGLAGRTQYF; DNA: TGCAGTGCTAGTGGACTAGCGGGCCGAACCCAGTACTTC
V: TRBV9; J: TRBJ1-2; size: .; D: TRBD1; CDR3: CASSDPTGAPNYGYTF; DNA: TGTGCCAGCAGCGATCCAACAGGGGCGCCTAACTATGGCTACACCTTC
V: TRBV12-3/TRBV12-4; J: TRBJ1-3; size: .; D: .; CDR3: CASSLVADGNTIYF; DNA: TGTGCCAGCAGTTTAGTCGCAGATGGAAACACCATATATTTT
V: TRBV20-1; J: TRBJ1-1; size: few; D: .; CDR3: CSAIRRPQEAFF; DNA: TGCAGTGCTATTAGACGGCCGCAGGAAGCTTTCTTT
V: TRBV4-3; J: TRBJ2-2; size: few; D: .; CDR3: CASSLYGTNTGELFF; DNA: TGCGCCAGCAGCCTCTACGGGACGAACACCGGGGAGCTGTTTTTT
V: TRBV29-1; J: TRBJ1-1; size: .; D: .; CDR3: CSAPPGDSRNTEAFF; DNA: TGCAGCGCTCCACCTGGGGACTCCAGGAACACTGAAGCTTTCTTT
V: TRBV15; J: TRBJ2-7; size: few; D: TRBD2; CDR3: CATSRDRGVAYEQYF; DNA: TGTGCCACCAGCAGAGATCGGGGGGTGGCCTACGAGCAGTACTTC